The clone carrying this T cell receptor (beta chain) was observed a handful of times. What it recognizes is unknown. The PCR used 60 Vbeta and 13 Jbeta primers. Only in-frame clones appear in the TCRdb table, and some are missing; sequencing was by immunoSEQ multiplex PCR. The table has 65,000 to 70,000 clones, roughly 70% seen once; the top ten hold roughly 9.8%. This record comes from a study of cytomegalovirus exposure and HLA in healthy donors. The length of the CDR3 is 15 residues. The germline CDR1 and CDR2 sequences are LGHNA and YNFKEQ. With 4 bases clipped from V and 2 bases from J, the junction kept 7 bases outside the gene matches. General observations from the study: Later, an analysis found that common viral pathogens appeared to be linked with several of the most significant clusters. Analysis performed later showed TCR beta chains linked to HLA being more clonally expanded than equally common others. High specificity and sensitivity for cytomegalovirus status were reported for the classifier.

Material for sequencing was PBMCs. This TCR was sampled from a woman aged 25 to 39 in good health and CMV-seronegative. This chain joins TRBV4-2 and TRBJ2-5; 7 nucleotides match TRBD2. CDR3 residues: CASSRGGRGQETQYF. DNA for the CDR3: TGTGCCAGCAGCCGGGGGGGGAGAGGGCAAGAGACCCAGTACTTC.